The rows below give T cell receptor beta chains drawn from one sample of a study of cytomegalovirus exposure and HLA in healthy donors. This table comes from immunoSEQ multiplex PCR, and its TCRdb copy is limited to in-frame clones, with some not included. Found here are about 120,000 clones, roughly four fifths of them singletons; the top ten hold about 3.7%. Specimen: PBMCs. Receptors were obtained from a woman aged 40 to 50 in good health and CMV-seropositive. The CDR3 runs from the conserved cysteine through the conserved F or W. Fields, in order: J gene, D gene, CDR3 length, clone size, V gene, CDR3 DNA, CDR3 protein. A D gene is named only where the DNA matches it firmly. Clone sizes are given selectively: once, few, many, or a class where the clone is expanded.

J gene: TRBJ2-2
D gene: TRBD2
CDR3 length: 18
clone size: .
V gene: TRBV13
CDR3 DNA: TGTGCCAGCAGCTTAGGGCTAGCGGGAGCGGTGGACACCGGGGAGCTGTTTTTT
CDR3 protein: CASSLGLAGAVDTGELFF

J gene: TRBJ1-2
D gene: TRBD1
CDR3 length: 13
clone size: .
V gene: TRBV7-8
CDR3 DNA: TGTGCCAGCAGCTCGGGACAGGGCTATGGCTACACCTTC
CDR3 protein: CASSSGQGYGYTF

J gene: TRBJ2-1
D gene: TRBD2
CDR3 length: 14
clone size: .
V gene: TRBV6-1
CDR3 DNA: TGTGCCAGCAGTGGACTAGCGGGAGGCAATGAGCAGTTCTTC
CDR3 protein: CASSGLAGGNEQFF

J gene: TRBJ2-3
D gene: TRBD1
CDR3 length: 16
clone size: .
V gene: TRBV5-1
CDR3 DNA: TGCGCCAGCAGCCCGGACAGGGGTAATAGCAGGGATACGCAGTATTTT
CDR3 protein: CASSPDRGNSRDTQYF

J gene: TRBJ2-1
D gene: TRBD2
CDR3 length: 14
clone size: .
V gene: TRBV7-2
CDR3 DNA: TGTGCCAGCAGCAGACTAGCGGCGAACAATGAGCAGTTCTTC
CDR3 protein: CASSRLAANNEQFF

J gene: TRBJ2-2
D gene: .
CDR3 length: 19
clone size: .
V gene: TRBV4-1
CDR3 DNA: TGCGCCAGCAGCCAAGTTCAGCCAACTAGCCGAGATAGGACCGGGGAGCTGTTTTTT
CDR3 protein: CASSQVQPTSRDRTGELFF

J gene: TRBJ2-3
D gene: TRBD2
CDR3 length: 17
clone size: .
V gene: TRBV7-9
CDR3 DNA: TGTGCCAGCAGCTTAGGAAGCGTAGCGGGAGATTCAGATACGCAGTATTTT
CDR3 protein: CASSLGSVAGDSDTQYF

J gene: TRBJ1-2
D gene: .
CDR3 length: 14
clone size: .
V gene: TRBV19
CDR3 DNA: TGTGCCAGTAGTACCGTGGGGGGAAACTATGGCTACACCTTC
CDR3 protein: CASSTVGGNYGYTF

J gene: TRBJ2-2
D gene: .
CDR3 length: 15
clone size: .
V gene: TRBV7-9
CDR3 DNA: TGTGCCAGCAGCTTAGCGGGACAGAACACCGGGGAGCTGTTTTTT
CDR3 protein: CASSLAGQNTGELFF

J gene: TRBJ1-3
D gene: .
CDR3 length: 16
clone size: few
V gene: TRBV6-5
CDR3 DNA: TGTGCCAGCAGTTACTCGGGCCTAAACTCTGGAAACACCATATATTTT
CDR3 protein: CASSYSGLNSGNTIYF

J gene: TRBJ1-2
D gene: TRBD1
CDR3 length: 14
clone size: .
V gene: TRBV19
CDR3 DNA: TGTGCCACTCGCTGGGACAGGGGGCTGAATGGCTACACCTTC
CDR3 protein: CATRWDRGLNGYTF

J gene: TRBJ2-7
D gene: TRBD2
CDR3 length: 14
clone size: .
V gene: TRBV6-5
CDR3 DNA: TGTGCCAGCAGCCCCGGGACTAGCGGCTACGAGCAGTACTTC
CDR3 protein: CASSPGTSGYEQYF

J gene: TRBJ1-1
D gene: .
CDR3 length: 15
clone size: .
V gene: TRBV9
CDR3 DNA: TGTGCCAGCAGCGTAGGGGGGGAACTGAACACTGAAGCTTTCTTT
CDR3 protein: CASSVGGELNTEAFF

J gene: TRBJ1-2
D gene: TRBD1
CDR3 length: 15
clone size: once
V gene: TRBV7-6
CDR3 DNA: TGTGCCAGCAGCCCCCAGGAGACAGGGGTTTATGGCTACACCTTC
CDR3 protein: CASSPQETGVYGYTF

J gene: TRBJ2-5
D gene: TRBD2
CDR3 length: 14
clone size: .
V gene: TRBV5-1
CDR3 DNA: TGCGCCAGCAGCTACCGGGACTATCAAGAGACCCAGTACTTC
CDR3 protein: CASSYRDYQETQYF

J gene: TRBJ2-7
D gene: .
CDR3 length: 14
clone size: few
V gene: TRBV5-1
CDR3 DNA: TGCGCCAGCAGCTTCGGAACAGGGATCTACGAGCAGTACTTC
CDR3 protein: CASSFGTGIYEQYF

J gene: TRBJ1-2
D gene: TRBD1
CDR3 length: 17
clone size: .
V gene: TRBV4-2
CDR3 DNA: TGTGCCAGCAGCCAACCCCCGGGACAGAATATTAACTATGGCTACACCTTC
CDR3 protein: CASSQPPGQNINYGYTF

J gene: TRBJ1-1
D gene: TRBD1
CDR3 length: 14
clone size: few
V gene: TRBV5-4
CDR3 DNA: TGTGCCAGCAGCTTACAGGGGGGGAACACTGAAGCTTTCTTT
CDR3 protein: CASSLQGGNTEAFF

J gene: TRBJ2-2
D gene: TRBD2
CDR3 length: 16
clone size: once
V gene: TRBV7-9
CDR3 DNA: TGTGCCAGCAGCTCCGCTAGCGGGAGGACTACCGGGGAGCTGTTTTTT
CDR3 protein: CASSSASGRTTGELFF

J gene: TRBJ2-7
D gene: .
CDR3 length: 11
clone size: .
V gene: TRBV29-1
CDR3 DNA: TGCAGCGTTGCAGGGAAAGACGAGCAGTACTTC
CDR3 protein: CSVAGKDEQYF

J gene: TRBJ1-1
D gene: .
CDR3 length: 13
clone size: few
V gene: TRBV5-5
CDR3 DNA: TGTGCCAGCAGCAAATACCTGAGTACTGAAGCTTTCTTT
CDR3 protein: CASSKYLSTEAFF

J gene: TRBJ2-1
D gene: TRBD2
CDR3 length: 13
clone size: once
V gene: TRBV19
CDR3 DNA: TGTGCCAGGAAAGGACTAGCGGATAATGAGCAGTTCTTC
CDR3 protein: CARKGLADNEQFF

J gene: TRBJ2-1
D gene: .
CDR3 length: 13
clone size: .
V gene: TRBV11-3
CDR3 DNA: TGTGCCAGCAGCTTTCTATTCGGAGGTGAGCAGTTCTTC
CDR3 protein: CASSFLFGGEQFF

J gene: TRBJ2-1
D gene: .
CDR3 length: 14
clone size: .
V gene: TRBV2
CDR3 DNA: TGTGCCAGCGGAGGGGACTGGACCACTGGTGAGCAGTTCTTC
CDR3 protein: CASGGDWTTGEQFF

J gene: TRBJ1-1
D gene: .
CDR3 length: 12
clone size: .
V gene: TRBV21-1
CDR3 DNA: TGTGCCAGCAGCAAAGGGGCCCGGGGGGCTTTCTTT
CDR3 protein: CASSKGARGAFF

J gene: TRBJ2-7
D gene: TRBD2
CDR3 length: 14
clone size: .
V gene: TRBV4-2
CDR3 DNA: TGTGCCAGCAGCCATGGACTAGTTTCCTACGAGCAGTACTTC
CDR3 protein: CASSHGLVSYEQYF

J gene: TRBJ2-2
D gene: .
CDR3 length: 18
clone size: .
V gene: TRBV2
CDR3 DNA: TGTGCCAGCAAGGGTAGGAGGTTGGCTACCATGAACACCGGGGAGCTGTTTTTT
CDR3 protein: CASKGRRLATMNTGELFF

J gene: TRBJ2-6
D gene: .
CDR3 length: 16
clone size: few
V gene: TRBV6-1
CDR3 DNA: TGTGCCAGCAGTGAAGAGGAGGGCTCTGGGGCCAACGTCCTGACTTTC
CDR3 protein: CASSEEEGSGANVLTF

J gene: TRBJ2-2
D gene: .
CDR3 length: 16
clone size: .
V gene: TRBV14
CDR3 DNA: TGTGCCAGCAGCCAAGTTAGCGGAGCGAACACCGGGGAGCTGTTTTTT
CDR3 protein: CASSQVSGANTGELFF

J gene: TRBJ1-1
D gene: .
CDR3 length: 14
clone size: .
V gene: TRBV6-1
CDR3 DNA: TGTGCCAGCACCCACGCAGGTGTGAACACTGAAGCTTTCTTT
CDR3 protein: CASTHAGVNTEAFF

J gene: TRBJ2-7
D gene: TRBD1
CDR3 length: 15
clone size: .
V gene: TRBV5-6
CDR3 DNA: TGTGCCAGCACCGTCGGGACAGGGGGCCACTACGAGCAGTACTTC
CDR3 protein: CASTVGTGGHYEQYF

J gene: TRBJ2-2
D gene: TRBD1
CDR3 length: 17
clone size: .
V gene: TRBV15
CDR3 DNA: TGTGCCACCAGCAGGACCGGGACAGGGACGTTAACCGGGGAGCTGTTTTTT
CDR3 protein: CATSRTGTGTLTGELFF

J gene: TRBJ2-2
D gene: TRBD2
CDR3 length: 18
clone size: .
V gene: TRBV7-6
CDR3 DNA: TGTGCCAGCAGCGAAAGGGCGCGGGAGGCCCTGGACACCGGGGAGCTGTTTTTT
CDR3 protein: CASSERAREALDTGELFF

J gene: TRBJ1-5
D gene: .
CDR3 length: 15
clone size: .
V gene: TRBV7-2
CDR3 DNA: TGTGCCAGCAGCTTAGGGGCCAGGGAAAATCAGCCCCAGCATTTT
CDR3 protein: CASSLGARENQPQHF

J gene: TRBJ2-3
D gene: TRBD2
CDR3 length: 15
clone size: .
V gene: TRBV6-4
CDR3 DNA: TGTGCCAGCAGTGAACTAGCGGGAGCACCAGATACGCAGTATTTT
CDR3 protein: CASSELAGAPDTQYF

J gene: TRBJ2-4
D gene: .
CDR3 length: 15
clone size: .
V gene: TRBV7-9
CDR3 DNA: TGTGCCAGCAGCTTAGTTTCACTAGCCAAAAACATTCAGTACTTC
CDR3 protein: CASSLVSLAKNIQYF

J gene: TRBJ1-1
D gene: .
CDR3 length: 13
clone size: .
V gene: TRBV6-1
CDR3 DNA: TGTGCCAGCAGTGAAGACAGTTACACTGAAGCTTTCTTT
CDR3 protein: CASSEDSYTEAFF

J gene: TRBJ2-2
D gene: TRBD2
CDR3 length: 15
clone size: once
V gene: TRBV28
CDR3 DNA: TGTGCCAGCAGTTTTCGGGGGGAGTGGACCGGGGAGCTGTTTTTT
CDR3 protein: CASSFRGEWTGELFF

J gene: TRBJ2-3
D gene: .
CDR3 length: 14
clone size: once
V gene: TRBV5-4
CDR3 DNA: TGTGCCAGCAGCTTGTTTCTAGACACAGATACGCAGTATTTT
CDR3 protein: CASSLFLDTDTQYF

J gene: TRBJ2-1
D gene: TRBD2
CDR3 length: 16
clone size: .
V gene: TRBV7-9
CDR3 DNA: TGTGCCAGCAGCTCGAGCGGGAGCACGAGGGGTAATGAGCAGTTCTTC
CDR3 protein: CASSSSGSTRGNEQFF

J gene: TRBJ2-5
D gene: .
CDR3 length: 15
clone size: .
V gene: TRBV4-3
CDR3 DNA: TGCGCCAGCAGCTTAGGGGGGGGGTCTCAAGAGACCCAGTACTTC
CDR3 protein: CASSLGGGSQETQYF

J gene: TRBJ1-1
D gene: TRBD1
CDR3 length: 14
clone size: .
V gene: TRBV6-4
CDR3 DNA: TGTGCCAGCAGTGGCCCTGGACAGGGACCTGAAGCTTTCTTT
CDR3 protein: CASSGPGQGPEAFF

J gene: TRBJ2-5
D gene: .
CDR3 length: 10
clone size: .
V gene: TRBV5-8
CDR3 DNA: TGTGCCAGCATCCCTATTACCCAGTACTTC
CDR3 protein: CASIPITQYF

J gene: TRBJ1-2
D gene: .
CDR3 length: 14
clone size: .
V gene: TRBV5-6
CDR3 DNA: TGTGCCAGCGGCCATATAACGAGGGACTATGGCTACACCTTC
CDR3 protein: CASGHITRDYGYTF

J gene: TRBJ2-1
D gene: TRBD2
CDR3 length: 15
clone size: few
V gene: TRBV7-9
CDR3 DNA: TGTTCCAGCAGCTTAGCGGGGTCGGGGAACAATGAGCAGTTCTTC
CDR3 protein: CSSSLAGSGNNEQFF

J gene: TRBJ1-1
D gene: .
CDR3 length: 17
clone size: .
V gene: TRBV7-9
CDR3 DNA: TGTGCCAGCAGCTTAAATTTTCGTCGGGATTCGAACACTGAAGCTTTCTTT
CDR3 protein: CASSLNFRRDSNTEAFF